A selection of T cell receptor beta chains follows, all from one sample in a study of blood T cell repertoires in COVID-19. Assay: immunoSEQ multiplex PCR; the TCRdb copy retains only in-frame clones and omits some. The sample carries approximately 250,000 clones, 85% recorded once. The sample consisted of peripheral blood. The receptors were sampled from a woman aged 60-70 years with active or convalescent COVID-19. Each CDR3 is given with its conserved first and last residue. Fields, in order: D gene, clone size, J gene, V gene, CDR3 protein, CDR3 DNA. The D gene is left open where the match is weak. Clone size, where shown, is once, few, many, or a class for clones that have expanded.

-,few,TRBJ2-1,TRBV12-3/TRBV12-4,CASSLGRAHEQFF,TGTGCCAGCAGTTTAGGCAGGGCCCATGAGCAGTTCTTC
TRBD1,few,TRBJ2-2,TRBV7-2,CASSPWTGGRNTGELFF,TGTGCCAGCAGCCCCTGGACAGGGGGCCGGAACACCGGGGAGCTGTTTTTT
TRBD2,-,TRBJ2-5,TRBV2,CASSKTSGRETQYF,TGTGCCAGCAGTAAAACTAGCGGGAGAGAGACCCAGTACTTC
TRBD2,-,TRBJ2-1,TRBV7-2,CASSPLAGGIGNEQFF,TGTGCCAGCAGCCCCCTAGCGGGGGGGATTGGTAATGAGCAGTTCTTC
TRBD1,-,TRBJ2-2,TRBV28,CASSTGVVNTGELFF,TGTGCCAGCAGCACAGGGGTAGTAAACACCGGGGAGCTGTTTTTT
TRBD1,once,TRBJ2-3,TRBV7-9,CASSLVGQTGDTQYF,TGTGCCAGCAGCTTAGTGGGACAGACGGGGGATACGCAGTATTTT
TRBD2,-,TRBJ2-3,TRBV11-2,CASSLAGRTSGVDTQYF,TGTGCCAGCAGCTTAGCTGGGCGGACTAGCGGGGTAGATACGCAGTATTTT
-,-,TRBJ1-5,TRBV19,CASRQTDNSNQPQHF,TGTGCCAGTAGGCAGACAGATAATAGCAATCAGCCCCAGCATTTT
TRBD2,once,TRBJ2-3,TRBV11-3,CASGTIGDTQYF,TGTGCCAGCGGGACTATTGGAGATACGCAGTATTTT
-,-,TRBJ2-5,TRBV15,CATSTRRLETQYF,TGTGCCACCAGCACGAGGCGCCTAGAGACCCAGTACTTC
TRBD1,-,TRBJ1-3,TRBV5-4,CASSGPRTGAGNTIYF,TGTGCCAGCAGCGGACCCCGGACAGGGGCGGGAAACACCATATATTTT
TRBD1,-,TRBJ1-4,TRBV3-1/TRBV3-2,CASSQRQGSNEKLFF,TGTGCCAGCAGCCAACGACAGGGCAGTAATGAAAAACTGTTTTTT
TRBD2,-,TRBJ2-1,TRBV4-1,CASSQDPSGSRYNEQFF,TGCGCCAGCAGCCAAGACCCAAGCGGGAGTCGGTACAATGAGCAGTTCTTC
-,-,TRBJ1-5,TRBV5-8,CASTSAGVGQPQHF,TGTGCCAGCACCTCGGCAGGGGTGGGTCAGCCCCAGCATTTT
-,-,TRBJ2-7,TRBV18,CASSSRIGGGSAYEQYF,TGTGCCAGCTCGTCCCGGATTGGGGGGGGCAGTGCCTACGAGCAGTACTTC
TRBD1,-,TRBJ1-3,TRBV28,CASSRRLGQVSSGNTIYF,TGTGCCAGCAGCCGCCGGCTGGGACAGGTGTCCTCTGGAAACACCATATATTTT
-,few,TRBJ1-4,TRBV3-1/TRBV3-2,CASSPAGTGEKLFF,TGTGCCAGCAGCCCAGCGGGGACCGGTGAAAAACTGTTTTTT
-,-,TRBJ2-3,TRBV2,CASSPGVGDTQYF,TGTGCCAGCTCCCCGGGGGTGGGAGATACGCAGTATTTT
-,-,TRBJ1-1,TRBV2,CASRTPREAFF,TGTGCCAGCAGGACGCCGCGGGAAGCTTTCTTT
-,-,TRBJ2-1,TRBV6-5,CASSYSRGMNNEQFF,TGTGCCAGCAGTTACTCGCGAGGGATGAACAATGAGCAGTTCTTC
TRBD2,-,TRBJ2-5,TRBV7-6,CASSLVGSRGGSQETQYF,TGTGCCAGCAGCTTAGTGGGATCTCGCGGGGGTTCCCAAGAGACCCAGTACTTC
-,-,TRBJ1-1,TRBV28,CASRETAYTEAFF,TGTGCCAGCAGGGAGACAGCATACACTGAAGCTTTCTTT
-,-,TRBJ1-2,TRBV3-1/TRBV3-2,CASSRTGVGSYGYTF,TGTGCCAGCAGCCGAACGGGGGTGGGGAGCTATGGCTACACCTTC
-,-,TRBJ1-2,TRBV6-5,CASSYSTASSYGYTF,TGTGCCAGCAGTTACTCCACAGCCTCCAGCTATGGCTACACCTTC
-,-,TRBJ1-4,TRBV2,CASSVQQGSGEKLFF,TGTGCCAGCAGCGTCCAACAGGGTTCGGGTGAAAAACTGTTTTTT
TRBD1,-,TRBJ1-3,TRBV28,CASSPPVQGENTIYF,TGTGCCAGCAGTCCCCCAGTACAGGGGGAAAACACCATATATTTT
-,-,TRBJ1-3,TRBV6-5,CASSYSASSSGNTIYF,TGTGCCAGCAGTTACTCGGCTTCCAGCTCTGGAAACACCATATATTTT
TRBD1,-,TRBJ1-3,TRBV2,CASLERTGRNTIYF,TGTGCCAGTCTAGAGCGGACAGGGCGGAACACCATATATTTT
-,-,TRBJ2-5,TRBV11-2,CASSPVEETQYF,TGTGCCAGCAGCCCAGTGGAAGAGACCCAGTACTTC
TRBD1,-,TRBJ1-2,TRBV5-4,CASSSNRDRRHYGYTF,TGTGCCAGCAGCTCGAACCGGGACAGGAGACACTATGGCTACACCTTC
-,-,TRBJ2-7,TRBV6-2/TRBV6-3,CASSFGNGPYEQYF,TGTGCCAGCAGTTTCGGGAACGGGCCCTACGAGCAGTACTTC
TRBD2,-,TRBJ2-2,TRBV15,CATSSRPGLAGGPGTGELFF,TGTGCCACCAGCAGCAGGCCGGGACTAGCGGGGGGGCCGGGAACCGGGGAGCTGTTTTTT
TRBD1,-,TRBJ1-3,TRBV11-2,CASTESGGSILGNTIYF,TGTGCCAGCACCGAATCAGGGGGTTCAATCTTGGGAAACACCATATATTTT
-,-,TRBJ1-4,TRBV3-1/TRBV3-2,CASSRQINNEKLFF,TGTGCCAGCAGTCGACAGATTAATAATGAAAAACTGTTTTTT
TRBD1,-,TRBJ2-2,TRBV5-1,CASSLITGGSGELFF,TGCGCCAGCAGCTTGATTACAGGGGGTTCCGGGGAGCTGTTTTTT
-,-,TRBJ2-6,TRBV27,CASSFTSGEPGANVLTF,TGTGCCAGCAGTTTCACCTCCGGGGAACCTGGGGCCAACGTCCTGACTTTC
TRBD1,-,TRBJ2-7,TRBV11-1,CASSPGTGGFEQYF,TGTGCCAGCAGCCCCGGGACAGGGGGGTTCGAGCAGTACTTC
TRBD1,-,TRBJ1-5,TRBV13,CASSSSQGAKPQHF,TGTGCCAGCAGCTCGTCACAGGGGGCGAAGCCCCAGCATTTT
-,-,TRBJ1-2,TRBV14,CASSQDPAGVGGYTF,TGTGCCAGCAGCCAAGATCCGGCAGGGGTTGGCGGCTACACCTTC
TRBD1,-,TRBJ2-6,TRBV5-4,CATSGGAGANVLTF,TGTGCCACTTCAGGGGGCGCTGGGGCCAACGTCCTGACTTTC
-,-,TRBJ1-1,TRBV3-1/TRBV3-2,CASRWGQNTEAFF,TGTGCCAGCAGATGGGGACAGAACACTGAAGCTTTCTTT
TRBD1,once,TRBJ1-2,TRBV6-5,CASNPQGGSRGYTF,TGTGCCAGCAACCCACAGGGGGGATCCCGTGGCTACACCTTC
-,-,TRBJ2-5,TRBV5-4,CASSLEGGGQETQYF,TGTGCCAGCAGCTTGGAAGGGGGGGGGCAAGAGACCCAGTACTTC
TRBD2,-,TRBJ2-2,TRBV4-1,CASSRGLAGASGELFF,TGCGCCAGCAGCCGAGGACTAGCGGGAGCTAGCGGGGAGCTGTTTTTT
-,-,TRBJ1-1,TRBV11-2,CASRKTTGNTEAFF,TGTGCCAGCAGGAAAACAACAGGGAACACTGAAGCTTTCTTT
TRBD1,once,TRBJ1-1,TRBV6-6,CASSVQGRNTEAFF,TGTGCCAGCAGTGTACAGGGGCGGAACACTGAAGCTTTCTTT
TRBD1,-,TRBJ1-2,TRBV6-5,CASRDRKGHGYTF,TGTGCCAGCAGGGACAGGAAGGGGCATGGCTACACCTTC
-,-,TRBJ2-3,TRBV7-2,CASSTSTEDTQYF,TGTGCCAGCAGCACCTCGACAGAAGATACGCAGTATTTT
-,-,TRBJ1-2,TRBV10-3,CAISESREAGYTF,TGTGCCATCAGTGAGTCGAGGGAGGCTGGCTACACCTTC
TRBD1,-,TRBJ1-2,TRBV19,CASSIGGTGDYGYTF,TGTGCCAGTAGTATAGGCGGGACAGGTGACTATGGCTACACCTTC
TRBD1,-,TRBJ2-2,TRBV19,CASNDRGRTGELFF,TGTGCCAGCAACGACAGGGGGCGAACCGGGGAGCTGTTTTTT
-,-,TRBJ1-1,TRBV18,CASIFSRDLNTEAFF,TGTGCCAGCATTTTCTCCAGGGATCTGAACACTGAAGCTTTCTTT
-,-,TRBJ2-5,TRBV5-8,CASSLRGKETQYF,TGTGCCAGCAGCTTGAGGGGTAAAGAGACCCAGTACTTC
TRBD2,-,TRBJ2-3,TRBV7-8,CASSFAGGFTDTQYF,TGTGCCAGCAGCTTTGCGGGAGGGTTCACAGATACGCAGTATTTT
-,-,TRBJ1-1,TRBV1,CTSSQVDRGATEAFF,TGCACCAGCAGCCAAGTAGACAGGGGTGCCACTGAAGCTTTCTTT